The 28 T cell receptor beta chains listed next were all sequenced from one sample in a study of Graves' ophthalmopathy and Graves' hyperthyroidism. RNA transcripts were the source from which TCR beta CDR3 regions were amplified. HTBI primers primed a first-round RT-PCR, and a second-round multiplex PCR followed. Using its own MiXCR run on the multiplex PCR reads, TCRdb lists one record per CDR3 protein. The sample records 500,000 to 700,000 distinct CDR3 sequences, 22% being singletons. The sample was peripheral blood. The receptors shown here come from a young woman with stable Graves' hyperthyroidism. Some clones in this sample may be carry-over from other donors' samples.

The chain carries TRBV18 and TRBJ2-2, with no clear D. Germline V CDR1 and CDR2: KGHSH, LQKENI. Deletions cut 4 bases from V and 6 bases from J, with 12 bases between. CDR3 length: 14 residues. CDR3 bases: TGTGCCAGCTCACGCTCTATAGAGGCCGGGGAGCTGTTTTTT. The encoded protein is CASSRSIEAGELFF.

This clonotype was seen many times. This chain links TRBV10-1 with TRBJ2-7; 7 bases agree with TRBD2. This CDR3 contains 11 residues. After removal of 3 bases from V and 10 bases from J, the junction contained 3 bases not matched to a gene. Germline-derived CDR1 and CDR2 are WNHNN and SYGVQD (reference sequence). The CDR3 loop reads CASSEGLVQYF. In nucleotides, the CDR3 is TGCGCCAGCAGTGAAGGACTAGTCCAGTACTTC.

This clonotype was seen many times. The V gene is TRBV29-1, the J gene TRBJ1-5, with a tentative D call TRBD1 (6 bases). This CDR3 has 13 amino acids. CDR1 and CDR2 from the germline V gene are SQVTM and ANQGSEA. V was pared by 3 bases and J by 6 bases, with 12 bases between. This CDR3 is CSVDPGQGQPQHF. The DNA of the CDR3 is TGCAGCGTTGATCCGGGACAAGGTCAGCCCCAGCATTTT.

The table lists this clonotype with many counts. This sequence joins TRBV15 and TRBJ2-5; D might be TRBD1 (5 bases). CDR1 and CDR2 from the germline V gene are LNHNV and YYDKDF (reference sequence). V was shortened by 1 base and J by 5 bases, with 14 bases between the two germline ends. This CDR3 has 15 residues. CDR3: CATSRAGRPGETQYF. For the CDR3, the DNA is TGTGCCACCAGCAGAGCTGGCAGGCCAGGGGAGACCCAGTACTTC.

Only a few counts were recorded for this clonotype. V is TRBV18 and J is TRBJ2-7, with TRBD1 as a possible D gene (5 bases). Trimming stripped 0 bases from V and 5 bases from J, with 5 bases between. The CDR3 covers 12 residues. Per germline, CDR1 KGHSH and CDR2 LQKENI. CDR3 DNA sequence: TGTGCCAGCTCACCACCGACAGACGAGCAGTACTTC. It encodes CASSPPTDEQYF.

Many counts were recorded for this clonotype. The rearrangement links TRBV2 to TRBJ1-5, with D uncertain. CDR1 is SNHLY and CDR2 is FYNNEI in the germline V gene. The V end lost 3 bases, the J end lost 1 base, and 16 bases lay between the germline ends. The length of the CDR3 is 17 residues. CDR3 sequence (DNA): TGTGCCAGCAGTGATGGGTACGGCAGCACGAGCAATCAGCCCCAGCATTTT. Translating gives CASSDGYGSTSNQPQHF. Looking up the rest from reference TRBV2 and TRBJ1-5 gives the full variable domain: EPEVTQTPSHQVTQMGQEVILRCVPISNHLYFYWYRQILGQKVEFLVSFYNNEISEKSEIFDDQFSVERPDGSNFTLKIRSTKLEDSAMYFCASSDGYGSTSNQPQHFGDGTRLSIL.

In its sample, this clonotype was seen many times. The chain has TRBV6-5 and TRBJ1-6; TRBD1 might be the D (5 bases). Trimming cost V 1 base and J 5 bases, with 9 bases left between them. The CDR3 loop spans 15 amino acids. Per the germline V gene, CDR1 is MNHEY and CDR2 is SVGAGI. DNA for the CDR3: TGTGCCAGCAGTTACTTCTCCAGGGATAATTCACCCCTCCACTTT. Residues: CASSYFSRDNSPLHF.

This clonotype was detected many times. The chain joins TRBV19 to TRBJ1-5, with 8 nucleotides matching TRBD1. The length of the CDR3 is 16 residues. The germline V gene has CDR1 LNHDA and CDR2 SQIVND (reference sequence). The J segment lost 4 bases and the V segment lost 3 bases, leaving 8 bases of the junction unmatched. CDR3 coding DNA: TGTGCCAGTAGTATTTCACCGGGACAGGCAAATCAGCCCCAGCATTTT. Amino acid sequence: CASSISPGQANQPQHF.

The chain uses TRBV20-1 and TRBJ1-5; a possible D gene is TRBD1 (6 bases). Germline V gene lookup returns CDR1 DFQATT and CDR2 SNEGSKA (reference sequence). The CDR3 consists of 14 residues. V lost 3 bases to trimming and J lost 2 bases, with 11 bases between them. The CDR3 here is CSASGTRGNQPQHF. In DNA, the CDR3 is TGCAGTGCTAGCGGGACACGGGGCAATCAGCCCCAGCATTTT.

Many counts were recorded for this clonotype. The chain joins TRBV27 to TRBJ1-5; D remains ambiguous. Germline CDR1 and CDR2: MNHEY and SMNVEV (reference sequence). Trimming removed 5 bases at V and 2 bases at J, with 10 bases between. The CDR3 is 14 amino acids. Here the CDR3 DNA reads TGTGCCAGCAGTAGAGGGCGCGGCAATCAGCCCCAGCATTTT. This sequence encodes CASSRGRGNQPQHF.

In this sample, this clonotype turned up many times. The rearrangement links TRBV30 to TRBJ1-3, with D unresolved. V was trimmed by 3 bases and J by 0 bases, leaving 15 bases between them. The CDR3 totals 16 residues. Germline assignment: CDR1 GTSNPN and CDR2 SVGIG (reference sequence). Written as DNA, the CDR3 is TGTGCCTGGAGGGCACTTGGGTCCCCCTCTGGAAACACCATATATTTT. This codes for CAWRALGSPSGNTIYF.

This clonotype was seen more than once but under ten times. The V call is TRBV3-1, the J call TRBJ1-1; D may be TRBD1 (5 bases). Germline V gene sequence: CDR1 LGHDT, CDR2 YNNKEL (reference sequence). Trimming took 3 bases from V and 5 from J, leaving 13 bases between them. The CDR3 is 14 residues long. The DNA for the CDR3 is TGTGCCAGCAGCCATGAGGCAGGGAGGACTGAAGCTTTCTTT. It is translated as CASSHEAGRTEAFF.

This clonotype was picked up many times. The chain links TRBV25-1 to TRBJ2-7, with D uncertain. This CDR3 is built from 12 residues. CDR1 MGHDK and CDR2 SYGVNS come from the germline V gene. V lost 4 bases to trimming and J lost 5 bases, with 9 bases between them. CDR3 nucleotide sequence: TGTGCCAGCAGTGGCATCCTCAACGAGCAGTACTTC. This gives the protein CASSGILNEQYF.

V is TRBV28 and J is TRBJ2-2; TRBD2 matches 9 bases. The J segment lost 3 bases and the V segment lost 10 bases, leaving 6 bases of the junction unmatched. Germline values: CDR1 MDHEN, CDR2 SYDVKM. The length of the CDR3 is 14 residues. The CDR3 is CATNSGGDTGELFF. The CDR3 DNA reads TGTGCCACCAATAGCGGGGGCGACACCGGGGAGCTGTTTTTT.

Ten or more counts support this clonotype. The V gene is TRBV6-1, the J gene TRBJ1-1; D unclear. CDR3 length: 16 amino acids. The V and J ends lost 6 bases and 0 bases respectively, with 17 bases between them. Germline V gene sequence: CDR1 MNHNS, CDR2 SASEGT. This CDR3 is CASRKRYDTLNTEAFF. DNA for the CDR3: TGTGCCAGCAGGAAGCGTTATGACACATTGAACACTGAAGCTTTCTTT.

This clonotype was found many times. A read error may be the cause here, since a much bigger clone is one base away. The J gene is TRBJ2-2, the V gene TRBV12-3 or TRBV12-4; 9 bases are shared with TRBD1. The CDR3 extends over 15 amino acids. In DNA, the CDR3 is TGTGCCAGCAGGGACAGGGGTACGAACACCGGGGAGCTGCTTTTT. Amino acids: CASRDRGTNTGELLF.

This rearrangement joins TRBV18 to TRBJ1-2; no firm D call. Per germline, CDR1 KGHSH and CDR2 LQKENI. V lost 3 bases, J lost 6 bases, and 14 bases lay in between. The CDR3 covers 14 residues. CDR3 bases: TGTGCCAGCTCACCCGGACGGGAAACGAATGGCTACACCTTC. This encodes CASSPGRETNGYTF.

There are many counts of this clonotype. This chain links TRBV20-1 with TRBJ1-1; a weak D match, TRBD1 (5 bases). CDR1 and CDR2 (germline): DFQATT, SNEGSKA (reference sequence). The CDR3 is made up of 13 amino acids. The V gene lost 0 bases and the J gene lost 5 bases, with 10 bases spanning the gap. The CDR3 here is CSARDLRGTEAFF. Written as DNA, the CDR3 is TGCAGTGCTAGAGATTTAAGGGGTACTGAAGCTTTCTTT.

The chain carries TRBV6-1 and TRBJ1-2; 7 positions agree with TRBD1. The CDR3 extends over 13 amino acids. In germline, CDR1 is MNHNS, CDR2 SASEGT. V shed 8 bases and J 2 bases; nucleotides not matched to a gene: 5. The CDR3 sequence is CASEQGQNYGYTF. CDR3 DNA sequence: TGTGCCAGCGAGCAGGGACAGAACTATGGCTACACCTTC.

This clonotype was found many times. The gene calls are TRBV2 and TRBJ1-1; D is possibly TRBD1 (6 bases). Trimming shortened V by 8 bases and J by 1 base, and 11 bases separated the two germline ends. Germline-derived CDR1 and CDR2 are SNHLY and FYNNEI. The CDR3 runs 13 residues. The CDR3 DNA is TGTGCCAGCGGAGGGACACAGAACACTGAAGCTTTCTTT. Residues: CASGGTQNTEAFF. Drawing the rest from reference TRBV2 and TRBJ1-1, the complete variable domain is EPEVTQTPSHQVTQMGQEVILRCVPISNHLYFYWYRQILGQKVEFLVSFYNNEISEKSEIFDDQFSVERPDGSNFTLKIRSTKLEDSAMYFCASGGTQNTEAFFGQGTRLTVV.

This clonotype has at least ten counts. This chain joins TRBV11-2 and TRBJ1-1, with D maybe TRBD1 (6 bases). The V gene's germline CDR1 is SGHAT and CDR2 FQNNGV. The ends were cut back, 5 bases at V and 1 base at J, with 17 bases in the middle. The CDR3 extends over 16 amino acids. In DNA form, the CDR3 reads TGTGCCAGCAGCCCCCGGGGGCTCGGCACGAACACTGAAGCTTTCTTT. Encoded protein: CASSPRGLGTNTEAFF.

The chain is built from TRBV5-1 and TRBJ1-1; D is ambiguous. The length of the CDR3 is 15 residues. Trimming took off 0 bases at V and 0 bases at J, with 9 bases between the two ends. Looked up from germline, CDR1 is SGHRS and CDR2 is YFSETQ. CDR3 DNA: TGCGCCAGCAGCTTGGCCCCCGCGGTGAACACTGAAGCTTTCTTT. This codes for CASSLAPAVNTEAFF.

With respect to this clonotype: One junction end does not reproduce the germline sequence, and a read error may be involved. The V gene is TRBV6-2 or TRBV6-3, the J gene TRBJ2-7; a possible D gene is TRBD1 (6 bases). This CDR3 comprises 19 residues. Germline CDR1 and CDR2: MNHEY and SVGEGT. The CDR3 nucleotides are TGTGCCAGCAGTTATCTCCGAAGGAGTTCTGGCAGGGGTGAGGACGAGCAGTGCTTC. It translates to CASSYLRRSSGRGEDEQCF.

V usage is TRBV9 and J usage is TRBJ2-7, with 8 bases lining up with TRBD2. Germline V lookup: CDR1 SGDLS, CDR2 YYNGEE. V shed 0 bases and J 2 bases; nucleotides not matched to a gene: 4. The CDR3 extends over 15 amino acids. For the CDR3, the DNA is TGTGCCAGCAGCGTAGGAGTAGCGGGGCCCTACGAGCAGTACTTC. As protein: CASSVGVAGPYEQYF.

The chain recombines TRBV12-3 or TRBV12-4 with TRBJ1-6; D uncertain. The V end lost 6 bases, the J end lost 7 bases, and 10 bases lay between the germline ends. The CDR3 totals 13 residues. CDR3 sequence (DNA): TGTGCCAGCAGGCGGGATTGGAATTCACCCCTCCACTTT. This gives the protein CASRRDWNSPLHF.

This clonotype was seen ten or more times. The chain joins TRBV7-9 to TRBJ2-5; the D gene is possibly TRBD1 (6 bases). The CDR3 is made up of 12 amino acids. Germline CDR1 reads SEHNR; CDR2 reads FQNEAQ (reference sequence). V lost 6 bases and J 7 bases, leaving 12 bases between the germline ends. As DNA, the CDR3 is TGTGCCAGCAGTCGGGACATCGGGACCCAGTACTTC. Amino acids: CASSRDIGTQYF.

The table lists this clonotype with a few counts. The V gene is TRBV20-1, the J gene TRBJ2-5, with TRBD2 matching 10 bases. Germline V gene sequence: CDR1 DFQATT, CDR2 SNEGSKA (reference sequence). The CDR3 length is 14 residues. With V trimmed by 6 bases and J by 3 bases, 7 bases remained unmatched. The CDR3 spells CSARAGGPKETQYF. As DNA, the CDR3 is TGCAGTGCCCGAGCGGGAGGGCCTAAAGAGACCCAGTACTTC.

This clonotype was recorded at least ten times. The V and J genes are TRBV4-2 and TRBJ1-2; D is ambiguous. The CDR3 has 12 residues. V was trimmed by 0 bases and J by 6 bases, leaving 5 bases between them. CDR1 LGHNA and CDR2 YNFKEQ come from the germline V gene. This CDR3 is CASSQDGDGYTF. CDR3 sequence (DNA): TGTGCCAGCAGCCAAGATGGGGATGGCTACACCTTC.